This T cell receptor (beta chain) was recovered during a study of metastatic and nonmetastatic thyroid tumors. The overall study: From malignant and benign thyroid patients, repertoires in blood and in tumor or nodule tissue were compared. Study results and caveats: Malignant tumors reportedly showed significantly higher TCR beta diversity than benign nodules in both blood and tumor.

Before thyroid surgery, none of the patients had received any treatment. V lost 5 bases, J lost 1 base, and 3 bases stayed unmatched. CDR3 length equals 16 residues. Germline assignment: CDR1 LGHDT and CDR2 YNNKEL (reference sequence). Under the authors' procedure: Built for papillary thyroid cancer, a distant-metastasis classifier drew on CDR3 differences across clinicopathological groups. TCRdb re-called the PCR reads via MiXCR. Clone size and V and J calls follow TCRdb, not the original study. The sample consists of 21,000 or so clones, 20% to 25% of them appearing once. This clone has just a few counts. Its specificity is not known.

The chain has TRBV3-1 and TRBJ2-2; the match to TRBD2 covers 11 bases. The clonotype originates from a female donor with papillary thyroid cancer or a benign thyroid nodule (not recorded which). Some clones in this sample may be carry-over from other donors' samples. The specimen was tumor tissue. CDR3 bases: TGTGCCAGCAGCTATACTAGCGGGGGGAACACCGGGGAGCTGTTTTTT. Its translation is CASSYTSGGNTGELFF.